Detailed here is one T cell receptor (beta chain). What this receptor recognizes is not known. Base qualities are not at hand, and no much larger clone is one base apart. The immunoSEQ Assay, a bias-controlled multiplex PCR, was used to amplify TCRbeta CDR3 regions from genomic DNA. The original pipeline was this. Nucleated cell counts per sample were estimated from amplification of reference gene primers within the assay. Sequence reads were collapsed and filtered to measure the absolute abundance of every unique TCRbeta CDR3 rearrangement. Productive Simpson clonality was computed per sample as the square root of Simpson's diversity index over productive rearrangements. TCRdb limited this immuneACCESS table to in-frame rearrangements with V and J called. A share of clones is missing; checked studies link under half to unresolved V genes, and the rest is unexplained. The V and J calls and the clone size are those of that table, but D and trimming were determined from the DNA. This sample is represented by around 230,000 clones; about 87% of them were singletons. Of the sample, about 2.5% is held by the ten largest clones.

The data derive from a study of blood T cell repertoires in COVID-19 (dated by TCRdb to the early 2020s). About the study as a whole: Samples from collaborators originated in the United States, Italy and Spain and spanned both the acute and convalescent phases of COVID-19. The prospective study material was composed of cDNA or gDNA derived from T cells, B-cell-depleted T cells, or PBMCs. Deeply sampled blood TCRbeta repertoires from subjects exposed to, actively infected with, or recovered from COVID-19 were included in the dataset. A freely available public database, intended as a resource for researchers studying the immune response to SARS-CoV-2, is where the repertoires were released. The samples were drawn from two sources: the first 160 participants of the ongoing ImmuneRACE study, and about 1,300 subjects contributed by 6 global collaborators. The sample metadata nearly always contained a de-identified subject ID, COVID-19 status, age in years and sex. Where available, HLA class I and class II types were obtained from metadata supplied by the sample provider rather than from assay-based typing. Beyond this particular receptor, the publication reports: Clinical and demographic metadata were provided uncurated, with the amount varying by source and participant.

Reading from cysteine to phenylalanine, the CDR3 counts 17 amino acids. Of the read, only the CDR3 DNA is kept; its 51 bases are in frame from base 1. Trimming removed 3 bases from V and 2 bases from J; the gene matches leave 6 bases unexplained. CDR1 and CDR2 were assigned from the germline V gene as LGHNA and YSLEER. In the prospective study, participants were roughly 18 to 95 years old, resided in approximately 22 geographic areas of the United States, and were enrolled through a virtual design. In the prospective study, participants were assigned to cohorts based on the clinical history participants reported in a screening survey and a study questionnaire. Each participant in the prospective study had whole blood, serum and a nasopharyngeal or oropharyngeal swab collected by mobile phlebotomists. Prospective study participants could optionally give additional blood draws and questionnaires over a 2-month period. Prospective study blood samples were shipped either frozen or at room temperature before DNA extraction.

The material sequenced was PBMCs or T cells enriched from blood (not recorded which). This sequence was found in a woman in her thirties or forties with acute COVID-19. This receptor chain uses TRBV4-3 and TRBJ2-2; 10 middle bases align to TRBD2. The CDR3 is CASSHLLAGVNTGELFF. The bases read TGCGCCAGCAGCCATCTCCTAGCGGGAGTAAACACCGGGGAGCTGTTTTTT.